These 32 T cell receptor beta chains originate from one sample sequenced in a study of blood T cell repertoires in COVID-19 (dated by TCRdb to 2020 to 2022). Receptors were amplified or captured by the immunoSEQ multiplex PCR assay. TCRdb took over this immuneACCESS table, retaining in-frame rearrangements with V and J assigned. Such tables are incomplete; in checked studies, under half of the missing clones stem from an unresolved V gene, and the remainder is unexplained. The sample includes 400,000 to 500,000 clones, with about 88% observed a single time. The ten largest make up about 1.4% of the sample. The sample taken for sequencing was PBMCs or T cells enriched from blood (not recorded which). All receptors come from a woman aged 18-30 years who had been exposed to COVID-19.

The chain uses TRBV5-1 and TRBJ1-5; 7 nucleotides match TRBD1. CDR1 SGHRS and CDR2 YFSETQ come from the germline V gene. The CDR3 consists of 15 residues. Trimming at V came to 1 base and at J to 7 bases, leaving 8 bases not matched to a gene. CDR3: CASSLSGTGEQPQHF. The CDR3 DNA reads TGCGCCAGCAGCTTGTCTGGTACAGGGGAGCAGCCCCAGCATTTT.

The CDR3 is CASSLSGGGPGNEQFF. CDR3 sequence (DNA): TGTGCCAGCAGCTTATCGGGCGGGGGGCCAGGCAATGAGCAGTTCTTC. This chain joins TRBV7-6 and TRBJ2-1; TRBD2 matches 8 bases. V trimming: 2 bases; J trimming: 6 bases; junction bases outside the gene matches: 9. This CDR3 is built from 16 residues. Germline lookup yields CDR1 SGHVS and CDR2 FNYEAQ. Combining the CDR3 with reference TRBV7-6 and TRBJ2-1 gives the whole variable domain GAGVSQSPRYKVTKRGQDVALRCDPISGHVSLYWYRQALGQGPEFLTYFNYEAQQDKSGLPNDRFSAERPEGSISTLTIQRTEQRDSAMYRCASSLSGGGPGNEQFFGPGTRLTVL.

The chain couples TRBV3-1 (or the pseudogene TRBV3-2) to TRBJ2-7, with D unresolved. V was clipped by 1 base and J by 4 bases, with 11 bases between them. The germline CDR1 and CDR2 sequences are LGHDT and YNNKEL (reference sequence). The CDR3 runs 14 residues. The CDR3 DNA follows: TGTGCCAGCAGCCAAGGGGCAGGCGTTTACGAGCAGTACTTC. Its protein product is CASSQGAGVYEQYF.

This rearrangement joins TRBV7-8 to TRBJ2-1; TRBD1 matches 7 bases. Germline V gene sequence: CDR1 SGHVS, CDR2 FQNEAQ. The junction had 8 bases not matched to a gene; V was cut back by 8 bases and J by 10 bases. The CDR3 covers 12 residues. The CDR3 nucleotides read TGTGCCAGCGGGGGAAGAGGGGGCGAGCAGTTCTTC. It translates to CASGGRGGEQFF. Full variable domain (missing parts from reference TRBV7-8 and TRBJ2-1): GAGVSQSPRYKVAKRGQDVALRCDPISGHVSLFWYQQALGQGPEFLTYFQNEAQLDKSGLPSDRFFAERPEGSVSTLKIQRTQQEDSAVYLCASGGRGGEQFFGPGTRLTVL.

The chain has TRBV5-1 and TRBJ1-1, with a tentative D call TRBD1 (5 bases). The CDR3 is made up of 14 amino acids. Trimming left V 2 bases short and J 11 bases short, with 19 bases between. CDR1 is SGHRS and CDR2 is YFSETQ in the germline V gene. CDR3 DNA: TGCGCCAGCAGCTTTGGTGGCGGGGCTCCCAGGGCTTTCTTT. This codes for CASSFGGGAPRAFF.

This clone was recorded only once. CDR3 nucleotide sequence: TGTGCCAGCAGCCCGAGACTAGCGGGAGGTTTCGAGCAGTACTTC. It yields the protein CASSPRLAGGFEQYF. The V and J genes are TRBV7-8 and TRBJ2-7; 13 positions match TRBD2. Germline assignment: CDR1 SGHVS and CDR2 FQNEAQ. The CDR3 has 15 residues. With 5 bases clipped from V and 6 bases from J, the junction kept 7 bases outside the gene matches.

V gene TRBV11-3 combines with J gene TRBJ2-3, with 11 nucleotides matching TRBD2. CDR3 size: 16 residues. CDR1 is SGHNT, CDR2 YENEEA, per germline. V shed 2 bases, J shed 3 bases, and the junction held 4 bases outside the gene matches. Here the CDR3 reads CASSLSLAGGTDTQYF. The CDR3 nucleotides read TGTGCCAGCAGCTTATCTTTAGCGGGGGGGACAGATACGCAGTATTTT. Full variable domain (outside the CDR3, taken from reference TRBV11-3 and TRBJ2-3): EAGVVQSPRYKIIEKKQPVAFWCNPISGHNTLYWYLQNLGQGPELLIRYENEEAVDDSQLPKDRFSAERLKGVDSTLKIQPAELGDSAVYLCASSLSLAGGTDTQYFGPGTRLTVL.

The rearrangement joins TRBV14 to TRBJ2-7; 12 bases line up with TRBD2. From germline, CDR1 is SGHDN and CDR2 FVKESK. Unmatched junction bases numbered 6, after V lost 4 bases and J lost 5 bases. The CDR3 extends over 15 amino acids. CDR3 protein: CASSRTSGGNNEQYF. The DNA of the CDR3 is TGTGCCAGCAGCCGAACTAGCGGGGGGAACAACGAGCAGTACTTC.

The chain couples TRBV11-3 to TRBJ2-7; D is undetermined. Germline CDR1 SGHNT, CDR2 YENEEA. Trimming cost V 2 bases and J 3 bases, with 11 bases left between them. The CDR3 covers 14 residues. The CDR3 DNA reads as TGTGCCAGCAGCTTAAATCAGAGGAGCTACGAGCAGTACTTC. Its protein is CASSLNQRSYEQYF.

On this clone: The sample contains more than one DNA sequence encoding this CDR3. The chain joins TRBV28 to TRBJ1-1, with 8 bases identical to TRBD1. V lost 6 bases to trimming and J lost 5 bases; unmatched junction nucleotides: 2. Germline CDR1 and CDR2: MDHEN and SYDVKM. There are 12 residues in the CDR3. CDR3 sequence: CASRTGGTEAFF. DNA of the CDR3: TGTGCCAGCAGAACAGGGGGGACTGAAGCTTTCTTT.

The chain uses TRBV28 and TRBJ1-3; TRBD1 is a possible D gene (5 bases). Trimming left V 1 base short and J 6 bases short, with 13 bases between. The CDR3 runs to 15 residues. Germline V gene lookup returns CDR1 MDHEN and CDR2 SYDVKM. CDR3 sequence reads: CASSLFPGYENTIYF. CDR3 DNA sequence: TGTGCCAGCAGTTTATTTCCAGGGTACGAAAACACCATATATTTT.

The chain uses TRBV19 and TRBJ2-5; D not resolved. This CDR3 spans 14 amino acids. Germline V CDR1 and CDR2: LNHDA, SQIVND (reference sequence). V was shortened by 7 bases and J by 2 bases, with 14 bases between the two germline ends. The CDR3 loop reads CASTPNGRQETQYF. The DNA for the CDR3 is TGTGCCAGTACCCCTAACGGCAGGCAAGAGACCCAGTACTTC.

The genes are TRBV6-5 and TRBJ2-3, with 7 bases identical to TRBD1. The V gene's germline CDR1 is MNHEY and CDR2 SVGAGI. Trimming at V came to 8 bases and at J to 5 bases, leaving 10 bases not matched to a gene. The CDR3 has 14 amino acids. CDR3 loop: CASRRQGQGDTQYF. In nucleotides, the CDR3 is TGTGCCAGCCGTCGACAGGGTCAGGGAGATACGCAGTATTTT.

The chain recombines TRBV21-1 with TRBJ2-5; the D segment call TRBD2 is taken from the table without a DNA check. TRBV21-1 is a pseudogene segment. This CDR3 has 11 residues. The CDR3 nucleotides read TGTGCCAGCAGCCCCACGGGGACCCAGTACTTC. It encodes CASSPTGTQYF.

The rearrangement links TRBV7-6 to TRBJ2-7, with D tentatively TRBD2 (6 bases). Trimming removed 1 base from V and 11 bases from J, with 18 bases in between. The CDR3 is made up of 14 amino acids. In germline, CDR1 is SGHVS, CDR2 FNYEAQ. The CDR3 is CASSLDGGGLPKYF. DNA of the CDR3: TGTGCCAGCAGCTTAGATGGTGGAGGGTTACCCAAGTACTTC.

This chain links TRBV9 with TRBJ1-2; 9 nucleotides match TRBD1. Germline V gene lookup returns CDR1 SGDLS and CDR2 YYNGEE. The CDR3 spans 15 residues. Losses at the gene ends were 0 bases for V and 4 bases for J; bases not matched to a gene: 4. CDR3 nucleotides: TGTGCCAGCAGCGTAGGGACAGGGGCGGGCTATGGCTACACCTTC. Its translation: CASSVGTGAGYGYTF.

The chain carries TRBV2 and TRBJ1-1; D possibly corresponds to TRBD1 (6 bases). V lost 10 bases and J lost 0, with 18 bases in between. Germline-derived CDR1 and CDR2 are SNHLY and FYNNEI. The CDR3 has 15 residues. Here the CDR3 DNA reads TGTGCCACCGAAACAGCCGGGACAATGAACACTGAAGCTTTCTTT. This translates into CATETAGTMNTEAFF.

This rearrangement joins TRBV3-1 (or the pseudogene TRBV3-2) to TRBJ2-7; no definite D call. V lost 0 bases and J lost 0, with 9 bases in between. There are 15 residues in the CDR3. The germline CDR1 and CDR2 sequences are LGHDT and YNNKEL (reference sequence). The CDR3 protein is CASSQDWLGSYEQYF. The CDR3 bases are TGTGCCAGCAGCCAAGATTGGCTAGGCTCCTACGAGCAGTACTTC.

This clone was seen just once. The chain couples TRBV4-1 to TRBJ2-3, with TRBD2 matching 8 bases. From germline, CDR1 is MGHRA and CDR2 YSYEKL. After removal of 0 bases from V and 4 bases from J, the junction contained 6 bases not matched to a gene. The CDR3 runs 16 residues. The CDR3 sequence is CASSQDPGLGPDTQYF. The CDR3 region has the DNA TGCGCCAGCAGCCAAGATCCGGGACTAGGGCCAGATACGCAGTATTTT.

This chain uses TRBV4-1 with TRBJ2-3; TRBD1 matches 10 bases. V shed 3 bases and J 3 bases; nucleotides not matched to a gene: 18. The CDR3 covers 20 residues. Germline CDR1 MGHRA, CDR2 YSYEKL. The CDR3 region has the DNA TGCGCCAGCAGCCAGAGCCGGACAGGGGGGCCCGGGAGAGAGACAGATACGCAGTATTTT. Its protein is CASSQSRTGGPGRETDTQYF.

The chain employs TRBV10-2 and TRBJ1-4; D might be TRBD1 (6 bases). Trimming removed 7 bases at V and 7 bases at J, with 10 bases between. Per germline, CDR1 WSHSY and CDR2 SAAADI. The CDR3 length is 12 residues. DNA of the CDR3: TGCGCCAGCAAGGGGGACGGTGAAAAACTGTTTTTT. It yields the protein CASKGDGEKLFF.

The chain is built from TRBV28 and TRBJ1-3, with D hard to call. Germline values: CDR1 MDHEN, CDR2 SYDVKM. The CDR3 has 17 residues. Trimming stripped 4 bases from V and 0 bases from J, with 16 bases between. CDR3: CASSSRLVASSGNTIYF. The CDR3 DNA follows: TGTGCCAGCAGTTCCCGGTTGGTCGCATCCTCTGGAAACACCATATATTTT.

The chain links TRBV28 to TRBJ2-5; D possibly corresponds to TRBD2 (7 bases). The CDR3 totals 14 residues. Germline lookup yields CDR1 MDHEN and CDR2 SYDVKM. Trimming left V 5 bases short and J 5 bases short, with 15 bases between. The CDR3 is CASSRPGGRETQYF. The CDR3 DNA is TGTGCCAGCAGTCGTCCGGGGGGCAGGGAGACCCAGTACTTC.

The J gene is TRBJ2-3, the V gene TRBV7-9; TRBD2 matches 7 bases. Germline CDR1 and CDR2: SEHNR and FQNEAQ (reference sequence). CDR3 size: 16 residues. Trimming cost V 3 bases and J 1 base; bases outside gene matches: 7. CDR3 bases: TGTGCCAGCAGCTTTCACGAGCGGGATGGCACAGATACGCAGTATTTT. It specifies CASSFHERDGTDTQYF.

The gene calls are TRBV21-1 and TRBJ1-2; the table's D call, TRBD1, has no DNA check behind it. TRBV21-1 is a pseudogene. CDR3 length equals 15 residues. As DNA, the CDR3 is TGTGCCAGCAGCGAAACGCGCTCGGGACAGGATGGCTACACCTTC. This sequence encodes CASSETRSGQDGYTF.

The V gene is TRBV4-1, the J gene TRBJ2-2, with D possibly TRBD1 on 7 matching bases. V was trimmed by 4 bases and J by 7 bases, leaving 16 bases between them. The germline gives CDR1 MGHRA, CDR2 YSYEKL. The CDR3 sequence is 15 residues long. The CDR3 nucleotides read TGCGCCAGCAGCCCATCAGGGGGGCTTGGCGGGGAGCTGTTTTTT. It translates to CASSPSGGLGGELFF.

Turning to this clone: This specimen includes other DNA sequences encoding the same CDR3. The J gene is TRBJ1-1, the V gene TRBV27; TRBD1 matches 11 bases. Germline CDR1 and CDR2: MNHEY and SMNVEV (reference sequence). V trimming: 5 bases; J trimming: 4 bases; junction bases outside the gene matches: 9. The CDR3 is 16 amino acids. The CDR3 DNA reads TGTGCCAGCAGTGCCGGGACAGGGGGTCTGGGCACTGAAGCTTTCTTT. Residues: CASSAGTGGLGTEAFF.

This clone showed up just once. The CDR3 DNA reads as TGTGCCACCAGTCGGACAGGGTTCCAGCCCCAGCATTTT. This translates into CATSRTGFQPQHF. The chain employs TRBV24-1 and TRBJ1-5, with 8 bases matching TRBD1. The CDR3 spans 13 residues. Germline loops: CDR1 KGHDR, CDR2 SFDVKD. With 6 bases clipped from V and 7 bases from J, the junction kept 4 bases outside the gene matches.

This clone was counted a single time. The chain couples TRBV7-9 to TRBJ2-1; TRBD1 matches 7 bases. The V gene's germline CDR1 is SEHNR and CDR2 FQNEAQ (reference sequence). Trimming removed 4 bases from V and 2 bases from J; junction bases left unmatched: 11. This CDR3 contains 17 residues. As DNA, the CDR3 is TGTGCCAGCAGCTCAATACGACAGGACAGGACCTACAATGAGCAGTTCTTC. Protein sequence: CASSSIRQDRTYNEQFF.

About this clone: The junction departs from the called germline gene at one end, perhaps through a read error. CDR3 nucleotide sequence: TGTGCCAGCAGCTCGGGACAAGGAGGTTATGACTACACCTTC. Its protein is CASSSGQGGYDYTF. The chain combines TRBV7-9 with TRBJ1-2, with D perhaps TRBD1 (6 bases). This CDR3 has 14 residues. In germline, CDR1 is SEHNR, CDR2 FQNEAQ (reference sequence). The variable domain in full, with the rest retrieved from reference TRBV7-9 and TRBJ1-2, is DTGVSQNPRHKITKRGQNVTFRCDPISEHNRLYWYRQTLGQGPEFLTYFQNEAQLEKSRLLSDRFSAERPKGSFSTLEIQRTEQGDSAMYLCASSSGQGGYDYTFGSGTRLTVV.

The chain is built from TRBV7-2 and TRBJ1-4; no clear D gene. Germline CDR1 and CDR2: SGHTA and FQGNSA. Trimming took 8 bases from V and 8 from J, leaving 18 bases between them. CDR3 length: 14 amino acids. For the CDR3, the DNA is TGTGCCAGCTCTCTTTTCCCGAGAGGGGAAAAACTGTTTTTT. As protein: CASSLFPRGEKLFF. The whole variable domain, remainder taken from reference TRBV7-2 and TRBJ1-4, is GAGVSQSPSNKVTEKGKDVELRCDPISGHTALYWYRQSLGQGLEFLIYFQGNSAPDKSGLPSDRFSAERTGGSVSTLTIQRTQQEDSAVYLCASSLFPRGEKLFFGSGTQLSVL.

The genes are TRBV27 and TRBJ2-7; D unclear. Trimming took 0 bases from V and 4 from J, leaving 7 bases between them. Per the germline V gene, CDR1 is MNHEY and CDR2 is SMNVEV (reference sequence). This CDR3 region has 13 residues. In DNA form, the CDR3 reads TGTGCCAGCAGTTTATCGTTAAATTACGAGCAGTACTTC. Translation: CASSLSLNYEQYF.